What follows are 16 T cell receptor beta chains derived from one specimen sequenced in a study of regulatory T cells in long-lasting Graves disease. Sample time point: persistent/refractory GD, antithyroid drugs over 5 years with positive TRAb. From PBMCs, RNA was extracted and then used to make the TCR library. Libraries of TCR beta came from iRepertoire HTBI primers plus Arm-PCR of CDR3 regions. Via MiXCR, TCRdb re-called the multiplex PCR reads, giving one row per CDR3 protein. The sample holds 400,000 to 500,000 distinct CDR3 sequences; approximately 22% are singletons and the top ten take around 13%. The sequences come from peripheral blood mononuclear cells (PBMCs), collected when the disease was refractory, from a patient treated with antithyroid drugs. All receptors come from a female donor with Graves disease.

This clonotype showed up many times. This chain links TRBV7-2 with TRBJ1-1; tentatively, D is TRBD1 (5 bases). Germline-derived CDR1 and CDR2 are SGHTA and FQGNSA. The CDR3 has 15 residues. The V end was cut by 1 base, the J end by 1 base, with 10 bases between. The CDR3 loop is CASSLEGRGNTEAFF. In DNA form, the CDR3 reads TGTGCCAGCAGCTTAGAGGGTAGGGGGAACACTGAAGCTTTCTTT.

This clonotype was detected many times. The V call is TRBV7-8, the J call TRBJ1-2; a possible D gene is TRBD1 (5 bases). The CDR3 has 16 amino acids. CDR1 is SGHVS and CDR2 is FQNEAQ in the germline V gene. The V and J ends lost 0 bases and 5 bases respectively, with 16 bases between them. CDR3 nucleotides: TGTGCCAGCAGCTTAGCCCCCGGGACCGTCTCATATGGCTACACCTTC. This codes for CASSLAPGTVSYGYTF.

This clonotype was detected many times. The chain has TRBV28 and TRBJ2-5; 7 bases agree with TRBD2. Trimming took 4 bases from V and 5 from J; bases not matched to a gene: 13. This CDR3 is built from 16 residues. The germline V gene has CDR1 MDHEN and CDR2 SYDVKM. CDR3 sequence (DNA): TGTGCCAGCAGTTCCCCCCTGTTGGGGGGGGAGGAGACCCAGTACTTC. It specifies CASSSPLLGGEETQYF.

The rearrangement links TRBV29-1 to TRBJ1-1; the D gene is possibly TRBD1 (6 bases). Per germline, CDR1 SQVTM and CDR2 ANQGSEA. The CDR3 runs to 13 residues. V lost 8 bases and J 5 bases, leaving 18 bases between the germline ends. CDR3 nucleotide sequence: TGCAGCTCTGGAGGGGGGGCGAGGACTGAAGCTTTCTTT. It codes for CSSGGGARTEAFF.

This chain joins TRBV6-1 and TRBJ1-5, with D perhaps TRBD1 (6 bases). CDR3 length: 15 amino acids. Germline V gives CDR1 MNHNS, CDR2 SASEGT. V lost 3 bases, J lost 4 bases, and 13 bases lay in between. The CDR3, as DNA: TGTGCCAGCAGTGAGACAGGAGCGAGGAATCAGCCCCAGCATTTT. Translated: CASSETGARNQPQHF.

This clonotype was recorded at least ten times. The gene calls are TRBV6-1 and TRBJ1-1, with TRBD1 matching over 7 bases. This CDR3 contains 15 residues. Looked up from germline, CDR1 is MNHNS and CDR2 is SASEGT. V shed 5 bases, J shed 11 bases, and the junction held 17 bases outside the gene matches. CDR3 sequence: CASSPRQGGRETAFF. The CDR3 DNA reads TGTGCCAGCAGTCCTAGACAGGGCGGAAGGGAGACGGCTTTCTTT.

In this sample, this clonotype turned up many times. In DNA, the CDR3 is TGTGCCACCAGTGTAGGGCTGGCCACCGGGGAGCTGTTTTTT. Translated: CATSVGLATGELFF. V usage is TRBV24-1 and J usage is TRBJ2-2, with unresolved D. V shed 5 bases and J shed 4 bases, with 10 bases lying between them. The CDR3 extends over 14 amino acids. Germline CDR1 reads KGHDR; CDR2 reads SFDVKD.

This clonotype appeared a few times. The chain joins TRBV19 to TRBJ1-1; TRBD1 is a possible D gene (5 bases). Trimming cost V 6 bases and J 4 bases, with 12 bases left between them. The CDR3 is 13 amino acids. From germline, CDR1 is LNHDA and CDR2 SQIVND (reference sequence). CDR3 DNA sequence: TGTGCCAGTAGCGCAGGGATCAGCACTGAAGCTTTCTTT. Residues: CASSAGISTEAFF.

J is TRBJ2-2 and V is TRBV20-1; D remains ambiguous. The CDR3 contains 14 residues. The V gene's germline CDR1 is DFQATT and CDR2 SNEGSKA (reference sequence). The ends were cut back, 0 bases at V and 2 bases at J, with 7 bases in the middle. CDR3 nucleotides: TGCAGTGCTAGAGATTGGGAAAACACCGGGGAGCTGTTTTTT. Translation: CSARDWENTGELFF.

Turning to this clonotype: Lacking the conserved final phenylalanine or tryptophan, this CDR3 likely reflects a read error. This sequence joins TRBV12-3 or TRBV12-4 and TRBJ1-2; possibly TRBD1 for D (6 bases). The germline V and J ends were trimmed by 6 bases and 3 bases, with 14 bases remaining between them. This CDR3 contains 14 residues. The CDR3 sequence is CASSTTGIDYGYTL. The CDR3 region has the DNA TGTGCCAGCAGCACTACAGGGATAGACTATGGCTACACCCTC.

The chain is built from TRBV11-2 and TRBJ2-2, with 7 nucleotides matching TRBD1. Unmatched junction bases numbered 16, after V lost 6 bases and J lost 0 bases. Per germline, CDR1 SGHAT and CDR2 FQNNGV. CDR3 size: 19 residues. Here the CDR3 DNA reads TGTGCCAGCAGTTCACCACCGGGACAGAGACTGACGAACACCGGGGAGCTGTTTTTT. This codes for CASSSPPGQRLTNTGELFF.

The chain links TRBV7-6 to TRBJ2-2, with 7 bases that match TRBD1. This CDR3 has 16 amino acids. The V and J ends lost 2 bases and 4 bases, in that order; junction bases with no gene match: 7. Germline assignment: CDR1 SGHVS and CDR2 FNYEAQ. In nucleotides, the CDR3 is TGTGCCAGCAGCTTAAATAGGGGGCTTGGCACCGGGGAGCTGTTTTTT. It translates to CASSLNRGLGTGELFF.

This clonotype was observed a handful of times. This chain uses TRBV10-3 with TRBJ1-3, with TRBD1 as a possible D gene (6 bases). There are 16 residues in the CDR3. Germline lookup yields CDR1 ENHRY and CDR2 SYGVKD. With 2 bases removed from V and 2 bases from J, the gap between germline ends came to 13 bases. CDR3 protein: CAISETDRPPGNTIYF. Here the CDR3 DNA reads TGTGCCATCAGTGAGACCGACAGGCCCCCTGGAAACACCATATATTTT.

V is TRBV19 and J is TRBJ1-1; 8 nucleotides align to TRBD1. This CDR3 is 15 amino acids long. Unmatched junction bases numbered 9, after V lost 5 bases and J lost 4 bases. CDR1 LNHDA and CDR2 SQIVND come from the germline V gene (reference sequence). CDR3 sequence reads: CASSSGFRGLTEAFF. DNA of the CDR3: TGTGCCAGTAGTTCGGGGTTCAGGGGGCTCACTGAAGCTTTCTTT.

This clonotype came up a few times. CDR3 region: CSAKGLTAYEQYF. CDR3 DNA: TGCAGTGCAAAGGGACTAACAGCCTACGAGCAGTACTTC. This chain joins TRBV20-1 and TRBJ2-7; the match to TRBD2 covers 7 bases. Germline V gene lookup returns CDR1 DFQATT and CDR2 SNEGSKA (reference sequence). The ends lost 6 bases at V and 2 bases at J; junction bases unmatched: 7. This CDR3 has 13 residues.

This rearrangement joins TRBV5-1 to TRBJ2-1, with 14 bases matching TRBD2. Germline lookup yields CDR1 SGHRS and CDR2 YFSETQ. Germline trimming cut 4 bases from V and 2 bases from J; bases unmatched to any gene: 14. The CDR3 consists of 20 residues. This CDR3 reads CASSGRTSGRPTATYNEQFF. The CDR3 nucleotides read TGCGCCAGCAGCGGACGGACTAGCGGGAGGCCCACGGCAACCTACAATGAGCAGTTCTTC.